A selection of T cell receptor beta chains follows, all from one sample in a study of T-cell memory formation after mild COVID-19. TCRdb called the 5' RACE reads again in MiXCR, with one record for every CDR3 protein. The sample lists about 390,000 distinct CDR3 sequences; around a sixth were seen once. The specimen sequenced was PBMCs or a T cell subset sorted from them (not recorded which). These receptors originate from a man in his late teens or twenties who had mild COVID-19 (a few samples of this study predate the infection). Cell type and time point are not known. Each CDR3 is given with its conserved first and last residue.

15,TRBJ2-3,TRBV7-6,CASSSRTSGGMAQYF
13,TRBJ1-5,TRBV7-9,CASSLSPNQPQHF
14,TRBJ2-7,TRBV18,CASSPLARGGEQYF
14,TRBJ1-5,TRBV5-5,CASSLSLINQPQHF
15,TRBJ2-3,TRBV4-2,CASSQERLPTDTQYF
16,TRBJ1-2,TRBV4-1,CASSQVGRAFNYGYTF
15,TRBJ2-1,TRBV4-1,CASSPASPTIDEQFF
11,TRBJ2-5,TRBV10-3,CAMGLPETQYF
14,TRBJ1-1,TRBV7-3,CASSLQVSSTEAFF
17,TRBJ2-1,TRBV6-6,CASSYPKSGPAYNEQFF
15,TRBJ2-7,TRBV12-5,CASGLEDRVMHEQYF
14,TRBJ1-2,TRBV10-2,CASSGIQGFDGYTF
15,TRBJ1-5,TRBV2,CASGGTGGINQPQHF
17,TRBJ2-3,TRBV27,CASSLSGLAGYTDTQYF
15,TRBJ1-2,TRBV6-5,CASSYKGRSYGGYTF
14,TRBJ2-2,TRBV5-1,CASGLAVNTGELFF
13,TRBJ2-5,TRBV29-1,CSVEPGADRTQYF